The 15 T cell receptor beta chains below were found in one sample sequenced in a study of identical twins. In TCRdb, the 5' RACE reads were re-called with MiXCR into one record per CDR3 protein. The sample carries approximately 620,000 distinct CDR3 sequences, more than 6.5% recorded once. The sample was also linked to a second study, of yellow fever vaccine responses in identical twins.

The specimen sequenced was PBMCs. The receptor source for this set is a woman aged 18-30 years in good health.

This clonotype was seen a few times. The chain combines TRBV6-2 or TRBV6-3 with TRBJ2-3; TRBD2 matches at 8 bases. CDR3 length: 16 amino acids. Germline trimming cut 1 base from V and 4 bases from J; bases unmatched to any gene: 7. Germline V gene data show CDR1 as MNHEY and CDR2 as SVGEGT. In DNA form, the CDR3 reads TGTGCCAGCAGTTACTATGGGACTAGACGTGCAGATACGCAGTATTTT. It translates to CASSYYGTRRADTQYF.

The V call is TRBV7-8, the J call TRBJ2-1; no reliable D call. V shed 5 bases and J shed 6 bases, with 20 bases lying between them. CDR1 is SGHVS, CDR2 FQNEAQ, per germline. CDR3 length: 16 residues. This chain's CDR3 is CASSVYVRGAINEQFF. CDR3 in DNA: TGTGCCAGCAGCGTATACGTTAGAGGTGCCATCAATGAGCAGTTCTTC.

In DNA form, the CDR3 reads TGTGCCAGCAGTAGAGACTGGAACACTGAAGCTTTCTTT. Encoded protein: CASSRDWNTEAFF. The chain is built from TRBV2 and TRBJ1-1; D remains unclear. Germline V gene lookup returns CDR1 SNHLY and CDR2 FYNNEI. This CDR3 comprises 13 residues. Trimming stripped 5 bases from V and 1 base from J, with 8 bases between.

V usage is TRBV20-1 and J usage is TRBJ2-7; D possibly corresponds to TRBD1 (6 bases). Germline CDR1 is DFQATT and CDR2 is SNEGSKA (reference sequence). This CDR3 region has 15 residues. The ends were cut back, 0 bases at V and 4 bases at J, with 16 bases in the middle. This CDR3 is CSARDNIQGVYEQYF. The DNA for the CDR3 is TGCAGTGCTAGAGATAACATACAGGGAGTGTACGAGCAGTACTTC.

This sequence joins TRBV28 and TRBJ2-3; a possible D gene is TRBD2 (6 bases). CDR1 is MDHEN, CDR2 SYDVKM, per germline. V lost 11 bases and J 4 bases, leaving 37 bases between the germline ends. The CDR3 covers 20 residues. CDR3 sequence: CASAKNPGAAGRRWSDTQYF. In DNA, the CDR3 is TGTGCCTCAGCAAAAAACCCAGGTGCCGCAGGGAGGCGTTGGTCAGATACGCAGTATTTT.

This clonotype was recorded many times. The V gene is TRBV7-2, the J gene TRBJ2-3; TRBD2 aligns across 7 bases. Germline-derived CDR1 and CDR2 are SGHTA and FQGNSA. The CDR3 covers 15 residues. The V gene end was trimmed by 5 bases and the J gene end by 0 bases; junction bases not matched to a gene: 5. Written as DNA, the CDR3 is TGTGCCAGCAGCCCTAGCGGCCAAAGCACAGATACGCAGTATTTT. Translation gives CASSPSGQSTDTQYF.

This clonotype has more than one count but fewer than ten. This chain joins TRBV12-3 or TRBV12-4 and TRBJ2-7; a possible D gene is TRBD2 (6 bases). The CDR3 is made up of 15 amino acids. Trimming left V 5 bases short and J 2 bases short, with 16 bases between. Here the CDR3 DNA reads TGTGCCAGCAGTATCGGGGGTAGCGGTGCCTACGAGCAGTACTTC. Amino acids: CASSIGGSGAYEQYF.

This clonotype was seen a few times. This chain links TRBV24-1 with TRBJ2-1; 10 nucleotides agree with TRBD2. Germline trimming cut 12 bases from V and 8 bases from J; bases unmatched to any gene: 15. The germline gives CDR1 KGHDR, CDR2 SFDVKD. This CDR3 spans 15 amino acids. The CDR3 protein is CASEGPSGSSYEQFF. The CDR3 DNA follows: TGTGCCTCGGAGGGGCCTAGCGGGAGTAGTTATGAGCAGTTCTTC.

The sample holds a few counts of this clonotype. The chain has TRBV11-2 and TRBJ2-1, with 12 bases identical to TRBD2. The CDR3 covers 19 residues. The V gene's germline CDR1 is SGHAT and CDR2 FQNNGV. Unmatched junction bases numbered 14, after V lost 5 bases and J lost 3 bases. CDR3 sequence reads: CASSPRLAGVQDHYNEQFF. CDR3 DNA sequence: TGTGCCAGCAGCCCGAGACTAGCGGGAGTTCAAGATCACTACAATGAGCAGTTCTTC.

The genes are TRBV28 and TRBJ2-7, with D unclear. The V end was cut by 1 base, the J end by 3 bases, with 10 bases between. The CDR3 length is 14 residues. Germline V gene lookup returns CDR1 MDHEN and CDR2 SYDVKM. The CDR3 sequence is CASSLYDGYYEQYF. In nucleotides, the CDR3 is TGTGCCAGCAGTTTATACGACGGCTACTACGAGCAGTACTTC.

The V gene is TRBV19, the J gene TRBJ2-6; no reliable D call. CDR1 and CDR2 from the germline V gene are LNHDA and SQIVND (reference sequence). V was pared by 6 bases and J by 0 bases, with 9 bases between. This CDR3 has 15 residues. This chain's CDR3 is CASRPPSSGANVLTF. The CDR3 bases are TGTGCCAGTAGACCCCCCAGCTCTGGGGCCAACGTCCTGACTTTC.

The chain recombines TRBV6-1 with TRBJ2-3; D unclear. Germline lookup yields CDR1 MNHNS and CDR2 SASEGT. The length of the CDR3 is 13 residues. The V end was cut by 6 bases, the J end by 4 bases, with 11 bases between. The CDR3 loop is CASRQVGPDTQYF. DNA for the CDR3: TGTGCCAGCAGGCAGGTTGGGCCAGATACGCAGTATTTT.

This clonotype has just a few counts. CDR3 amino acids: CASRPRGAGTYEQYF. Written as DNA, the CDR3 is TGTGCCAGCAGGCCCAGGGGTGCGGGGACCTACGAGCAGTACTTC. The rearrangement joins TRBV28 to TRBJ2-7; TRBD1 or TRBD2 may be the D gene (6 bases each). Trimming stripped 6 bases from V and 2 bases from J, with 17 bases between. The CDR3 length is 15 residues. Looked up from germline, CDR1 is MDHEN and CDR2 is SYDVKM.

This clonotype showed up many times. CDR3 in DNA: TGTGCCAGCAGGGGCCAGACGAACAATTCACCCCTCCACTTT. The encoded protein is CASRGQTNNSPLHF. The gene calls are TRBV12-3 or TRBV12-4 and TRBJ1-6; unclear D gene. The CDR3 extends over 14 amino acids. With 6 bases removed from V and 7 bases from J, the gap between germline ends came to 13 bases.

The chain recombines TRBV15 with TRBJ2-7; 7 nucleotides align to TRBD2. Germline trimming cut 0 bases from V and 1 base from J; bases unmatched to any gene: 0. Germline V lookup: CDR1 LNHNV, CDR2 YYDKDF (reference sequence). The CDR3 length is 14 residues. This CDR3 is CATSREGGSYEQYF. The DNA of the CDR3 is TGTGCCACCAGCAGAGAGGGGGGGTCCTACGAGCAGTACTTC.